These 25 T cell receptor beta chains were sequenced from one sample in a study of blood T cells in healthy people across ages. A J-beta primer mix and a sample-barcoded 5' primer were used in a second PCR of roughly 7 to 12 cycles. TCRdb itself ran the 5' RACE reads through MiXCR, one entry per CDR3 protein. Of 700,000 to 850,000 distinct CDR3 sequences listed, about 34% are singletons. The sample was blood. Receptor source: a man between 18 and 29 years old in good health.

This rearrangement joins TRBV7-2 to TRBJ2-3; D could derive from TRBD1 or TRBD2 (5 bases each). The V end was cut by 3 bases, the J end by 9 bases, with 16 bases between. The germline gives CDR1 SGHTA, CDR2 FQGNSA. The CDR3 covers 14 residues. The CDR3 sequence: CTSSFSVSEGTQYF. CDR3 sequence (DNA): TGTACCAGCAGCTTTAGCGTGTCCGAGGGGACGCAGTATTTT.

CDR3 coding DNA: TGTGCCAGCGGACCCGGGAGCCCAGATACGCAGTATTTT. Protein product: CASGPGSPDTQYF. The rearrangement uses TRBV12-3 or TRBV12-4 and TRBJ2-3; D is perhaps TRBD2 (6 bases). The CDR3 length is 13 residues. The V and J ends lost 8 bases and 4 bases respectively, with 13 bases between them.

The gene calls are TRBV20-1 and TRBJ1-6; TRBD1 agrees at 12 bases. CDR3 length: 15 amino acids. Germline-derived CDR1 and CDR2 are DFQATT and SNEGSKA (reference sequence). V was clipped by 5 bases and J by 10 bases; unmatched bases: 9. The CDR3 region is CSAGRGTGGASPLHF. CDR3 nucleotides: TGCAGTGCTGGAAGGGGGACAGGGGGCGCGTCACCCCTCCACTTT.

The J gene is TRBJ2-3, the V gene TRBV18; D is unclear. The V gene lost 3 bases and the J gene lost 1 base, with 14 bases spanning the gap. Germline assignment: CDR1 KGHSH and CDR2 LQKENI. The CDR3 runs to 16 residues. The CDR3 bases are TGTGCCAGCTCACCGGTTACTGGGTCGGGCACAGATACGCAGTATTTT. Translating gives CASSPVTGSGTDTQYF.

The CDR3 coding sequence is TGCGCCAGCAGCCAAATAGCGGGGGGGTACAATGAGCAGTTCTTC. It specifies CASSQIAGGYNEQFF. The rearrangement links TRBV4-1 to TRBJ2-1; TRBD2 agrees at 11 bases. CDR1 and CDR2 from the germline V gene are MGHRA and YSYEKL. V was pared by 2 bases and J by 4 bases, with 1 base of the junction left unmatched. The CDR3 totals 15 residues.

The chain links TRBV20-1 to TRBJ2-3, with a weak D call TRBD1 (6 bases). This CDR3 is 12 amino acids long. Germline CDR1 is DFQATT and CDR2 is SNEGSKA (reference sequence). V was cut by 5 bases and J by 14 bases, with 20 bases left in between. CDR3 nucleotides: TGCAGTGCTCGACGACAGGCCAATAATTGGTATTTT. Amino acids: CSARRQANNWYF.

V usage is TRBV5-1 and J usage is TRBJ2-5, with TRBD1 matching 9 bases. The length of the CDR3 is 14 residues. After removal of 3 bases from V and 5 bases from J, the junction contained 5 bases not matched to a gene. CDR1 and CDR2 from the germline V gene are SGHRS and YFSETQ. DNA of the CDR3: TGCGCCAGCAGCTCGACAGGGGGGAGTGAGACCCAGTACTTC. It is translated as CASSSTGGSETQYF.

CDR3 amino acids: CASSLVQGGIDTQYF. Here the CDR3 DNA reads TGCGCCAGCAGCTTGGTGCAGGGGGGGATAGATACGCAGTATTTT. V and J are TRBV5-1 and TRBJ2-3; D may correspond to TRBD1 or TRBD2 (7 bases each). Germline CDR1 reads SGHRS; CDR2 reads YFSETQ. V dropped 0 bases and J dropped 5 bases, with 13 bases sitting between them. There are 15 residues in the CDR3.

The J gene is TRBJ1-2, the V gene TRBV12-3 or TRBV12-4, with D unresolved. Deletions cut 6 bases from V and 1 base from J, with 6 bases between. The CDR3 has 12 residues. Written as DNA, the CDR3 is TGTGCCAGCAGGAGGGTTAACTATGGCTACACCTTC. This gives the protein CASRRVNYGYTF.

The chain carries TRBV6-2 or TRBV6-3 and TRBJ2-3; 11 nucleotides match TRBD2. The CDR3 has 18 residues. Germline assignment: CDR1 MNHEY and CDR2 SVGEGT. With 7 bases clipped from V and 0 bases from J, the junction kept 12 bases outside the gene matches. The CDR3 reads CASNNHRGTSGSTDTQYF. In DNA, the CDR3 is TGTGCCAGCAACAATCACCGAGGGACTAGCGGAAGCACAGATACGCAGTATTTT.

The genes are TRBV20-1 and TRBJ2-5, with 13 bases lining up with TRBD2. V shed 2 bases, J shed 5 bases, and the junction held 5 bases outside the gene matches. The CDR3 has 15 amino acids. The germline gives CDR1 DFQATT, CDR2 SNEGSKA (reference sequence). This CDR3 reads CSARLGLAGSETQYF. The CDR3 DNA is TGCAGTGCTAGATTGGGACTAGCGGGATCCGAGACCCAGTACTTC.

The chain joins TRBV12-3 or TRBV12-4 to TRBJ2-3, with D tentatively TRBD1 (5 bases). This CDR3 is built from 16 residues. V was trimmed by 6 bases and J by 1 base, leaving 17 bases between them. CDR3 amino acids: CASRLGQALRTDTQYF. In DNA form, the CDR3 reads TGTGCCAGCAGGCTCGGACAAGCTTTGCGCACAGATACGCAGTATTTT.

This clonotype was found a few times. The V gene is TRBV20-1, the J gene TRBJ2-1, with TRBD2 identical over 14 bases. The germline V gene encodes CDR1 DFQATT and CDR2 SNEGSKA (reference sequence). V lost 0 bases, J lost 0 bases, and 13 bases stayed unmatched. This CDR3 has 21 residues. The CDR3 loop reads CSARDLKTSGGDFRSYNEQFF. For the CDR3, the DNA is TGCAGTGCTAGAGATCTCAAGACTAGCGGGGGGGATTTCCGCTCCTACAATGAGCAGTTCTTC.

This clonotype was picked up a small number of times. The CDR3 DNA reads TGTGCCAGCAGCTCCCCCCTCGGCAGGGGGCGGACAGATACGCAGTATTTT. Translation: CASSSPLGRGRTDTQYF. The chain combines TRBV7-3 with TRBJ2-3; 8 bases match TRBD1. Losses at the gene ends were 4 bases for V and 3 bases for J; bases not matched to a gene: 12. The germline gives CDR1 SGHTA, CDR2 FQGTGA. This CDR3 is built from 17 residues. The full variable domain, its missing parts supplied by reference TRBV7-3 and TRBJ2-3, is GAGVSQTPSNKVTEKGKYVELRCDPISGHTALYWYRQSLGQGPEFLIYFQGTGAADDSGLPNDRFFAVRPEGSVSTLKIQRTERGDSAVYLCASSSPLGRGRTDTQYFGPGTRLTVL.

This rearrangement joins TRBV7-2 to TRBJ2-1, with TRBD2 matching over 12 bases. This CDR3 spans 18 amino acids. Trimming removed 1 base from V and 5 bases from J; junction bases left unmatched: 9. CDR1 and CDR2 from the germline V gene are SGHTA and FQGNSA. The CDR3 spells CASSLVGSSGGANNEQFF. CDR3 bases: TGTGCCAGCAGCTTAGTCGGATCTAGCGGGGGGGCCAACAATGAGCAGTTCTTC.

This chain connects TRBV7-9 to TRBJ1-1; D is uncertain. The V and J ends lost 0 bases and 5 bases respectively, with 13 bases between them. This CDR3 comprises 15 residues. Germline V gene sequence: CDR1 SEHNR, CDR2 FQNEAQ (reference sequence). CDR3 DNA: TGTGCCAGCAGCTTAGCCGGTTCTCAAGGGACTGAAGCTTTCTTT. Protein product: CASSLAGSQGTEAFF.

The rearrangement uses TRBV12-3 or TRBV12-4 and TRBJ2-1; 10 positions match TRBD2. With V trimmed by 5 bases and J by 5 bases, 6 bases remained unmatched. This CDR3 has 15 amino acids. The CDR3 region is CASSRSGRVNNEQFF. DNA of the CDR3: TGTGCCAGCAGTCGAAGCGGGAGGGTAAACAATGAGCAGTTCTTC.

The rearrangement joins TRBV20-1 to TRBJ2-5; TRBD1 matches at 8 bases. Trimming took 6 bases from V and 11 from J; bases not matched to a gene: 17. Germline V gene sequence: CDR1 DFQATT, CDR2 SNEGSKA (reference sequence). This CDR3 has 14 residues. CDR3 amino acids: CSAIDRGLDNEQYF. The CDR3 DNA follows: TGCAGTGCCATAGACAGGGGCCTAGACAATGAGCAGTACTTC.

This clonotype was detected a few times. The rearrangement uses TRBV10-3 and TRBJ2-7; weak D call: TRBD2 (6 bases). The V end was cut by 11 bases, the J end by 7 bases, with 18 bases between. This CDR3 comprises 12 residues. The germline gives CDR1 ENHRY, CDR2 SYGVKD. CDR3 sequence: CAVDHGGSEQYF. DNA of the CDR3: TGTGCCGTAGATCACGGGGGAAGTGAGCAGTACTTC.

For the CDR3, the DNA is TGTGCCAGCAGCTCCGACCCGGATCGGAATCAGCCCCAGCATTTT. The encoded protein is CASSSDPDRNQPQHF. The chain combines TRBV7-9 with TRBJ1-5; the D is unclear. This CDR3 comprises 15 residues. The ends were cut back, 4 bases at V and 4 bases at J, with 14 bases in the middle. Germline V gene sequence: CDR1 SEHNR, CDR2 FQNEAQ (reference sequence). The full variable domain, rest sourced from reference TRBV7-9 and TRBJ1-5, is DTGVSQNPRHKITKRGQNVTFRCDPISEHNRLYWYRQTLGQGPEFLTYFQNEAQLEKSRLLSDRFSAERPKGSFSTLEIQRTEQGDSAMYLCASSSDPDRNQPQHFGDGTRLSIL.

In the case of this clonotype: One junction end does not reproduce the germline sequence, and a read error may be involved. The CDR3 DNA reads TGCGCCAGCAGCCAAGATGGAATTGACACGTATGGCCACACCTTC. Its translation is CASSQDGIDTYGHTF. The V call is TRBV4-3, the J call TRBJ1-2; D remains unclear. The CDR3 loop spans 15 amino acids. From germline, CDR1 is LGHNA and CDR2 YSLEER.

This clonotype occurred many times. This CDR3 reads CASSQATSESEQFF. The DNA of the CDR3 is TGTGCCAGCAGCCAAGCAACTAGCGAAAGTGAGCAGTTCTTC. The V call is TRBV3-1, the J call TRBJ2-1; 7 positions match TRBD2. CDR3 length: 14 amino acids. Germline CDR1 is LGHDT and CDR2 is YNNKEL (reference sequence). Germline trimming cut 1 base from V and 9 bases from J; bases unmatched to any gene: 6.

This chain joins TRBV7-9 and TRBJ1-1, with D perhaps TRBD1 (5 bases). V dropped 5 bases and J dropped 6 bases, with 13 bases sitting between them. Germline V gives CDR1 SEHNR, CDR2 FQNEAQ (reference sequence). The length of the CDR3 is 13 residues. This CDR3 is CASSHGTVAEAFF. The DNA of the CDR3 is TGTGCCAGCAGCCACGGGACGGTGGCTGAAGCTTTCTTT.

This clonotype has ten or more counts. The chain links TRBV14 to TRBJ1-4; D is unclear. Germline V CDR1 and CDR2: SGHDN, FVKESK. Between the trimmed V and J ends, which lost 3 bases and 0 bases, there was a span of 11 bases. The CDR3 spans 16 residues. The CDR3 sequence is CASSQRPRSTNEKLFF. The CDR3 nucleotides read TGTGCCAGCAGCCAGAGACCCCGGTCAACTAATGAAAAACTGTTTTTT.

This clonotype was counted at least ten times. The chain carries TRBV5-1 and TRBJ2-5; the D is unclear. Trimming cost V 0 bases and J 4 bases, with 10 bases left between them. The CDR3 consists of 14 residues. Germline V CDR1 and CDR2: SGHRS, YFSETQ. The CDR3: CASSLGRVSETQYF. CDR3 DNA: TGCGCCAGCAGCTTGGGAAGAGTGTCAGAGACCCAGTACTTC.